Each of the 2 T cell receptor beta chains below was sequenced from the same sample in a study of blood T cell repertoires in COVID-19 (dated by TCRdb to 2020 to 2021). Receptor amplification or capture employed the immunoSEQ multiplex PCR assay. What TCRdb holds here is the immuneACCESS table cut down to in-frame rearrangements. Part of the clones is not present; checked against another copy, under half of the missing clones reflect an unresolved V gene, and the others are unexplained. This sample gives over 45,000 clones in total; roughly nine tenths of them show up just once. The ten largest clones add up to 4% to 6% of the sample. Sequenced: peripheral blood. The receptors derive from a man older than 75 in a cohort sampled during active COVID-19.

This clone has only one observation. CDR3 loop: CASSASDRPYNEQFF. In nucleotides, the CDR3 is TGTGCCAGCAGTGCTTCGGACAGGCCCTACAATGAGCAGTTCTTC. This chain uses TRBV25-1 with TRBJ2-1; 7 nucleotides line up with TRBD1. With 4 bases clipped from V and 2 bases from J, the junction kept 5 bases outside the gene matches. This CDR3 has 15 residues. Looked up from germline, CDR1 is MGHDK and CDR2 is SYGVNS.

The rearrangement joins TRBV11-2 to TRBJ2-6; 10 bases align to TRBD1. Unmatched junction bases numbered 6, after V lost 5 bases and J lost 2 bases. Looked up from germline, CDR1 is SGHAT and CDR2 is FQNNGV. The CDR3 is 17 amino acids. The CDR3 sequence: CASSNRDRGPGANVLTF. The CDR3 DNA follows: TGTGCCAGCAGCAACCGGGACAGGGGCCCTGGGGCCAACGTCCTGACTTTC.